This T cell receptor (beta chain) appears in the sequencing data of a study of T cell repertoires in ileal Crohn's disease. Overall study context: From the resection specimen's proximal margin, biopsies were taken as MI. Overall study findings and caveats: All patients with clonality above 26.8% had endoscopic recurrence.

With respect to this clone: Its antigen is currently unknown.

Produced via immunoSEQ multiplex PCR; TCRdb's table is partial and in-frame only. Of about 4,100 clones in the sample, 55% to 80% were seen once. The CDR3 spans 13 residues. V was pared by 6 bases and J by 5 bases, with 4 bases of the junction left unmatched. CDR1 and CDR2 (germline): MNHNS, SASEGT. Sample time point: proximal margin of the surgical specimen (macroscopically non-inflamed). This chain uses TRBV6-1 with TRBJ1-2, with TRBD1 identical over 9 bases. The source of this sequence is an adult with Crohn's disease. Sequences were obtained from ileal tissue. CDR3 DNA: TGTGCCAGCAGGGCACAGGGGGCTTATGGCTACACCTTC. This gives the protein CASRAQGAYGYTF.